The 17 T cell receptor beta chains given below trace back to one sample, sequenced in a study of T cell repertoires in cytomegalovirus infection. Via MiXCR, TCRdb re-called the reads, giving one row per CDR3 protein. The repertoire includes 80,000 to 130,000 distinct CDR3 sequences, roughly a quarter of them detected once, and about two fifths sits in the top ten. Sequences were obtained from CD8+ T cells from PBMCs. The receptors derive from a human donor in good health (CMV status not recorded). Some clones in this sample may be carry-over from other donors' samples.

This chain connects TRBV6-5 to TRBJ2-7; D may be TRBD1 (6 bases). Trimming left V 8 bases short and J 0 bases short, with 8 bases between. The CDR3 is 12 residues long. Germline V CDR1 and CDR2: MNHEY, SVGAGI. CDR3 protein: CASADSSYEQYF. CDR3 in DNA: TGTGCCAGCGCGGACAGCTCCTACGAGCAGTACTTC.

The V call is TRBV10-3, the J call TRBJ2-5; TRBD1 might be the D (6 bases). Germline V lookup: CDR1 ENHRY, CDR2 SYGVKD. This CDR3 is 15 amino acids long. V was shortened by 2 bases and J by 2 bases, with 12 bases between the two germline ends. CDR3 in DNA: TGTGCCATCAGTGAGGGACAGACCCTACAAGAGACCCAGTACTTC. Translated: CAISEGQTLQETQYF.

V is TRBV7-6 and J is TRBJ2-1; perhaps TRBD2 as D (5 bases). Germline V gene lookup returns CDR1 SGHVS and CDR2 FNYEAQ. The CDR3 runs 13 residues. Trimming took 2 bases from V and 15 from J, leaving 17 bases between them. CDR3 residues: CASSLPGMPVWFF. CDR3 in DNA: TGTGCCAGCAGCTTACCCGGGATGCCGGTATGGTTCTTC.

The chain carries TRBV20-1 and TRBJ1-5, with 10 bases lining up with TRBD1. Trimming cost V 3 bases and J 0 bases; bases outside gene matches: 11. Germline CDR1 is DFQATT and CDR2 is SNEGSKA (reference sequence). The CDR3 covers 18 residues. The CDR3 nucleotides are TGCAGTGCTAGCTGGACAGGGGGGGAGGCCTATAGCAATCAGCCCCAGCATTTT. Translating gives CSASWTGGEAYSNQPQHF.

J is TRBJ1-5 and V is TRBV27, with D possibly matching TRBD1 (6 bases). CDR1 and CDR2 from the germline V gene are MNHEY and SMNVEV (reference sequence). CDR3 length: 15 residues. V shed 0 bases and J shed 5 bases, with 11 bases lying between them. CDR3 sequence (DNA): TGTGCCAGCAGTTTATCACGGGGGCGTGATCAGCCCCAGCATTTT. This translates into CASSLSRGRDQPQHF.

V is TRBV30 and J is TRBJ1-2; unclear D gene. There are 11 residues in the CDR3. V lost 0 bases to trimming and J lost 8 bases, with 7 bases between them. Germline V gene data show CDR1 as GTSNPN and CDR2 as SVGIG (reference sequence). CDR3 coding DNA: TGTGCCTGGAGTGTACCGGGAGGCTACACCTTC. Protein: CAWSVPGGYTF. Supplemented by reference TRBV30 and TRBJ1-2, the full variable domain reads SQTIHQWPATLVQPVGSPLSLECTVEGTSNPNLYWYRQAAGRGLQLLFYSVGIGQISSEVPQNLSASRPQDRQFILSSKKLLLSDSGFYLCAWSVPGGYTFGSGTRLTVV.

The rearrangement links TRBV7-9 to TRBJ1-2; TRBD1 agrees at 7 bases. The CDR3 is 15 residues long. Trimming took 4 bases from V and 4 from J; bases not matched to a gene: 9. Germline V gene data show CDR1 as SEHNR and CDR2 as FQNEAQ (reference sequence). In nucleotides, the CDR3 is TGTGCCAGCAGCTCCGTGACAGGGCCCACCTATGGCTACACCTTC. Amino acids: CASSSVTGPTYGYTF.

This clonotype was seen at least ten times. The chain has TRBV7-6 and TRBJ2-2; 7 nucleotides agree with TRBD1. Germline V gene lookup returns CDR1 SGHVS and CDR2 FNYEAQ. V was pared by 4 bases and J by 1 base, with 6 bases of the junction left unmatched. The CDR3 sequence is 16 residues long. As DNA, the CDR3 is TGTGCCAGCAGCTCTCCAGACAGGGTGAACACCGGGGAGCTGTTTTTT. Protein sequence: CASSSPDRVNTGELFF.

The chain has TRBV7-3 and TRBJ2-7; either TRBD1 or TRBD2 may supply D (5 bases each). Deletions cut 4 bases from V and 4 bases from J, with 17 bases between. This CDR3 comprises 15 residues. Germline V gene lookup returns CDR1 SGHTA and CDR2 FQGTGA. The chain's CDR3 is CASSSGATGPYEQYF. The CDR3, as DNA: TGTGCCAGCAGCTCCGGGGCCACAGGACCTTACGAGCAGTACTTC.

This clonotype was detected only a few times. V is TRBV4-1 and J is TRBJ2-7; unclear D gene. The CDR3 contains 14 residues. The V gene lost 3 bases and the J gene lost 1 base, with 10 bases spanning the gap. Germline CDR1 reads MGHRA; CDR2 reads YSYEKL. Written as DNA, the CDR3 is TGCGCCAGCAGCCAGGTGGACGGTTCCTACGAGCAGTACTTC. It yields the protein CASSQVDGSYEQYF.

This clonotype was counted between two and nine times. This chain uses TRBV20-1 with TRBJ2-7, with 8 positions matching TRBD2. The germline CDR1 and CDR2 sequences are DFQATT and SNEGSKA (reference sequence). The V segment lost 3 bases and the J segment 2 bases; nucleotides outside the gene matches: 6. This CDR3 region has 14 residues. DNA for the CDR3: TGCAGTGCTAGGGGACTAGTAGCTGCCTACGAGCAGTACTTC. It is translated as CSARGLVAAYEQYF.

This clonotype was found many times. The chain links TRBV10-3 to TRBJ1-1; the match to TRBD1 covers 7 bases. In germline, CDR1 is ENHRY, CDR2 SYGVKD. V trimming: 8 bases; J trimming: 8 bases; junction bases outside the gene matches: 8. This CDR3 is 12 amino acids long. CDR3: CAIGPGTEEAFF. CDR3 in DNA: TGTGCCATCGGGCCGGGGACAGAAGAAGCTTTCTTT.

CDR3 loop: CASSEVGGTPSNQPQHF. CDR3 in DNA: TGTGCCAGCAGTGAGGTTGGGGGAACCCCTAGCAATCAGCCCCAGCATTTT. The J gene is TRBJ1-5, the V gene TRBV2; the D gene is possibly TRBD1 (5 bases). The CDR3 loop spans 17 amino acids. V lost 3 bases, J lost 0 bases, and 15 bases lay in between. Looked up from germline, CDR1 is SNHLY and CDR2 is FYNNEI.

The rearrangement links TRBV7-6 to TRBJ2-1; 7 bases are shared with TRBD1. The junction had 8 bases not matched to a gene; V was cut back by 5 bases and J by 4 bases. This CDR3 comprises 15 residues. Germline CDR1 and CDR2: SGHVS and FNYEAQ. CDR3 in amino acids: CASSRGQDVYNEQFF. In DNA, the CDR3 is TGTGCCAGCAGCCGCGGACAGGATGTTTACAATGAGCAGTTCTTC.

J is TRBJ2-7 and V is TRBV18; 9 nucleotides match TRBD2. Germline lookup yields CDR1 KGHSH and CDR2 LQKENI. The CDR3 is 13 amino acids. V lost 3 bases to trimming and J lost 6 bases; unmatched junction nucleotides: 3. The CDR3 loop is CASSPGTSSEQYF. The CDR3 DNA reads TGTGCCAGCTCACCCGGGACTAGCAGCGAGCAGTACTTC.

The chain carries TRBV9 and TRBJ1-2; a weak D match, TRBD1 (6 bases). In germline, CDR1 is SGDLS, CDR2 YYNGEE. This CDR3 is 15 amino acids long. Trimming shortened V by 4 bases and J by 4 bases, and 17 bases separated the two germline ends. DNA of the CDR3: TGTGCCAGCAGCCCCCAACGGGGGCCGAGCTATGGCTACACCTTC. Amino acids: CASSPQRGPSYGYTF.

Ten or more counts support this clonotype. The gene calls are TRBV7-8 and TRBJ1-2; 10 nucleotides match TRBD1. The CDR3 is 15 residues long. The V gene's germline CDR1 is SGHVS and CDR2 FQNEAQ. V dropped 4 bases and J dropped 2; count of bases not matched to a gene: 4. CDR3 nucleotides: TGTGCCAGCAGCTCGGACAGGGGGAGCAACTATGGCTACACCTTC. Its protein is CASSSDRGSNYGYTF.